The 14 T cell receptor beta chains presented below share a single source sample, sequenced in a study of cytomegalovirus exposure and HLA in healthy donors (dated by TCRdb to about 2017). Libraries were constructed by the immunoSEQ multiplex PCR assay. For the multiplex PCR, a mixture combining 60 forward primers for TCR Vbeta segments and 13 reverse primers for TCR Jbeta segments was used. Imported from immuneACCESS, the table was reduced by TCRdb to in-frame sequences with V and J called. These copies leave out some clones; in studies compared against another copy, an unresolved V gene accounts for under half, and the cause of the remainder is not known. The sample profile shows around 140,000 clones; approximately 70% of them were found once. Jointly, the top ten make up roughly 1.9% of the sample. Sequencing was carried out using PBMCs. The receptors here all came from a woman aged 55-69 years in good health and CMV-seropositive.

The CDR3 DNA sequence: TGTGCCAGCAGCTTGTGGGGCGACAACACCGGGGAGCTGTTTTTT. As protein: CASSLWGDNTGELFF. This sequence joins TRBV5-5 and TRBJ2-2; D might be TRBD1 (5 bases). The V gene's germline CDR1 is SGHKS and CDR2 YYEKEE (reference sequence). Trimming took 1 base from V and 2 from J, leaving 9 bases between them. The CDR3 totals 15 residues.

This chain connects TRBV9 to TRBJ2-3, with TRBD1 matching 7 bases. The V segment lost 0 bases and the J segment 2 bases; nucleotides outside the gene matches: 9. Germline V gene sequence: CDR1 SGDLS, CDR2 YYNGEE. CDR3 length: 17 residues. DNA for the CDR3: TGTGCCAGCAGCGTAGGACTGGGACAGCGGAACACAGATACGCAGTATTTT. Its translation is CASSVGLGQRNTDTQYF.

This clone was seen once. DNA of the CDR3: TGTGCCAGTAGTGCGACTAGCGGGCTTTACAATGAGCAGTTCTTC. It codes for CASSATSGLYNEQFF. The rearrangement links TRBV19 to TRBJ2-1; 10 bases map to TRBD2. This CDR3 is built from 15 residues. Germline-derived CDR1 and CDR2 are LNHDA and SQIVND (reference sequence). V shed 5 bases and J 4 bases; nucleotides not matched to a gene: 5.

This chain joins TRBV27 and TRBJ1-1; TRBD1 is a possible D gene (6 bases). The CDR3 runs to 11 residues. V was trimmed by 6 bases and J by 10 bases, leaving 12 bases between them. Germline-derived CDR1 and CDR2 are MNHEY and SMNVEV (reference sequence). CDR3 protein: CASRGAGRAFF. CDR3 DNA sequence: TGTGCCAGCAGGGGGGCGGGCAGAGCTTTCTTT.

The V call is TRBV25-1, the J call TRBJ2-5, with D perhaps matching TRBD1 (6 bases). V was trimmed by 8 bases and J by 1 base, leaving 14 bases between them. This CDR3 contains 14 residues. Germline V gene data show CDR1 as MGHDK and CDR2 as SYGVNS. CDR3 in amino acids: CASSADRLQETQYF. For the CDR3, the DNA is TGTGCCAGCTCCGCCGACAGGCTCCAAGAGACCCAGTACTTC.

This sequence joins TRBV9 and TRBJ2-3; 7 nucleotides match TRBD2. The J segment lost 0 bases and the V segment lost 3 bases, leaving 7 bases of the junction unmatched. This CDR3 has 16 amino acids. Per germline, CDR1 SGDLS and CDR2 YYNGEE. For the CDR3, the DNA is TGTGCCAGCAGCGCGTCTAGCGGTCATAGCACAGATACGCAGTATTTT. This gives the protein CASSASSGHSTDTQYF.

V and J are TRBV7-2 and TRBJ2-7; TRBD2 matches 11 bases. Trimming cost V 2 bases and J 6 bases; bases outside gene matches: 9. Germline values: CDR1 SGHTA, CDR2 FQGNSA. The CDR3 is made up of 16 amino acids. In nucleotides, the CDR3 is TGTGCCAGCAGCTTAATTTTTAGCGGGAGGGCCGTCGAGCAGTACTTC. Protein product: CASSLIFSGRAVEQYF. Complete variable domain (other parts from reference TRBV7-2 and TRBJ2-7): GAGVSQSPSNKVTEKGKDVELRCDPISGHTALYWYRQSLGQGLEFLIYFQGNSAPDKSGLPSDRFSAERTGGSVSTLTIQRTQQEDSAVYLCASSLIFSGRAVEQYFGPGTRLTVT.

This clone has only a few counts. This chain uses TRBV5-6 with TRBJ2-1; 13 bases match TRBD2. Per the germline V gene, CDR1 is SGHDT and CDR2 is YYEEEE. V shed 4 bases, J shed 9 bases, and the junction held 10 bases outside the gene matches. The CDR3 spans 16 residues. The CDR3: CASSLPGLAGLTEQFF. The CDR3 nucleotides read TGTGCCAGCAGCCTTCCGGGACTAGCGGGGTTGACTGAGCAGTTCTTC.

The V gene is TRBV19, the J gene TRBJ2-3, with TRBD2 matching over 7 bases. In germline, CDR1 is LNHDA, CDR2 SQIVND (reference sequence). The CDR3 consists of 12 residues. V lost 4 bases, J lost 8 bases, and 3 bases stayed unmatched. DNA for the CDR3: TGTGCCAGTAGTAGGGCTAGCGGTACGCAGTATTTT. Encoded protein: CASSRASGTQYF.

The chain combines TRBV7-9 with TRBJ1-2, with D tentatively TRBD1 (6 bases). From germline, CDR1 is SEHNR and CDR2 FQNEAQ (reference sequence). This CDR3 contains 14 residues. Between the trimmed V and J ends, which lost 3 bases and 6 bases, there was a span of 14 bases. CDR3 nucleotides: TGTGCCAGCAGCTTTGAGAACAGGGCGAATGGCTACACCTTC. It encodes CASSFENRANGYTF.

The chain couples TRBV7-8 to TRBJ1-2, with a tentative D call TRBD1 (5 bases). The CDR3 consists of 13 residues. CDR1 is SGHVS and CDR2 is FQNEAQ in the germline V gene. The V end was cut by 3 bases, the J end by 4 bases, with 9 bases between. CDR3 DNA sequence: TGTGCCAGCAGCTTGACAGAATTCTATGGCTACACCTTC. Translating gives CASSLTEFYGYTF.

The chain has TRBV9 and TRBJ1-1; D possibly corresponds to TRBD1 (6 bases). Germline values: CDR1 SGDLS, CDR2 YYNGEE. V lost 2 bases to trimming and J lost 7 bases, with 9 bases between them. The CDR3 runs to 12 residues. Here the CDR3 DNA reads TGTGCCAGCAGCGTTTCGACAGGTGAAGCTTTCTTT. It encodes CASSVSTGEAFF.

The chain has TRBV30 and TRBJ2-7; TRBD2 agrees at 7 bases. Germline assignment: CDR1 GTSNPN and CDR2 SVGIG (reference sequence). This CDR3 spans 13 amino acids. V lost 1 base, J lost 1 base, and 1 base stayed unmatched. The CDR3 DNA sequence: TGTGCCTGGAGTGGGGGGGGATCCTACGAGCAGTACTTC. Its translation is CAWSGGGSYEQYF. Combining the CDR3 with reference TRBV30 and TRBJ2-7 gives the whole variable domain SQTIHQWPATLVQPVGSPLSLECTVEGTSNPNLYWYRQAAGRGLQLLFYSVGIGQISSEVPQNLSASRPQDRQFILSSKKLLLSDSGFYLCAWSGGGSYEQYFGPGTRLTVT.

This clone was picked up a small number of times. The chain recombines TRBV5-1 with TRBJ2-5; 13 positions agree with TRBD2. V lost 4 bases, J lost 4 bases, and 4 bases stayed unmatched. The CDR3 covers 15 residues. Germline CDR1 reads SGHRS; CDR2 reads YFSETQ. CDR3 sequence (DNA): TGCGCCAGCAGCCCGACTAGCGGGAGGCCAGAGACCCAGTACTTC. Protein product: CASSPTSGRPETQYF. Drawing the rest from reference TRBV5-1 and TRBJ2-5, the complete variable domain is KAGVTQTPRYLIKTRGQQVTLSCSPISGHRSVSWYQQTPGQGLQFLFEYFSETQRNKGNFPGRFSGRQFSNSRSEMNVSTLELGDSALYLCASSPTSGRPETQYFGPGTRLLVL.